A selection of T cell receptor beta chains follows, all from one sample in a study of T cell changes during pregnancy in multiple sclerosis. The protocol was immunoSEQ multiplex PCR, while the TCRdb copy is restricted to in-frame clones and leaves out a portion. The table has around 80,000 clones, 94% seen once. The sample consisted of peripheral blood, taken in the second trimester of pregnancy. Every receptor here comes from a female donor in good health, enrolled as a control in a pregnancy study. Both conserved end residues are part of each CDR3. The order of the fields is J gene, D gene, V gene, clone size, CDR3 DNA, CDR3 protein. D genes are given only for firm matches. Clone size, where shown, is once, few, many, or a class for clones that have expanded.

TRBJ2-7 NA TRBV6-6 NA TGTGCCAGCAGTTACCCTGGTAGAGGTGTCAACGAGCAGTACTTC CASSYPGRGVNEQYF
TRBJ1-5 NA TRBV28 NA TGTGCCAGCAGTTTCAGGGGACCCAATCAGCCCCAGCATTTT CASSFRGPNQPQHF
TRBJ2-7 NA TRBV5-1 NA TGCGCCAGCAGCGGAGGGGCCCTCACTTCCAACTACGAGCAGTACTTC CASSGGALTSNYEQYF
TRBJ2-2 TRBD1 TRBV6-1 once TGTGCCAGCAGTGTCAGAGGGGGCTCCGGGGAGCTGTTTTTT CASSVRGGSGELFF
TRBJ2-2 TRBD1 TRBV18 NA TGTGCCAGCTCTCCCGACAGGGGAGCAGCCGGGGAGCTGTTTTTT CASSPDRGAAGELFF
TRBJ1-4 TRBD1 TRBV29-1 NA TGCAGCGTTGAGATAGGGACAGGGGGGAAACTGTTTTTT CSVEIGTGGKLFF
TRBJ1-3 TRBD1 TRBV5-1 NA TGCGCCAGCAGCTCGGTGGGGGGACAGGGCCCTGGAAACACCATATATTTT CASSSVGGQGPGNTIYF
TRBJ1-1 NA TRBV28 NA TGTGCCAGCAGTTGGGGGACAACCGAAGCTTTCTTT CASSWGTTEAFF
TRBJ2-1 NA TRBV5-1 NA TGCGCCAGCAGCCCCGTAGCGACGACCTCCTACAATGAGCAGTTCTTC CASSPVATTSYNEQFF
TRBJ2-5 TRBD1 TRBV27 NA TGTGCCAGCAGCTCTTATTGGGACAGGGGGCAAGAGACCCAGTACTTC CASSSYWDRGQETQYF
TRBJ1-2 TRBD1 TRBV6-1 NA TGTGCCAGCAGGGACAGGACTCTTAACTATGGCTACACCTTC CASRDRTLNYGYTF
TRBJ2-1 NA TRBV11-2 NA TGTGCCAGCAGCTTAAGTCCCGCGGAAAACAATGAGCAGTTCTTC CASSLSPAENNEQFF
TRBJ1-5 NA TRBV7-9 NA TGTGCCAGCAGCCGCGGGAATCAGCCCCAGCATTTT CASSRGNQPQHF
TRBJ1-6 NA TRBV25-1 NA TGTGCCAGCAGTGTGGGCGCTGGGGCTAGTTCACCCCTCCACTTT CASSVGAGASSPLHF
TRBJ2-2 NA TRBV28 NA TGTGCCAGCAAAGTGGGTGGGCCCGGGGAGCTGTTTTTT CASKVGGPGELFF
TRBJ1-1 NA TRBV5-4 NA TGTGCCAGCAGCTCGCCGGGACAAGTGAACACTGAAGCTTTCTTT CASSSPGQVNTEAFF
TRBJ1-4 TRBD1 TRBV2 NA TGTGCCAGCAGTGGCGACAGGGAAACTAATGAAAAACTGTTTTTT CASSGDRETNEKLFF
TRBJ2-3 TRBD2 TRBV5-6 NA TGTGCCAGCAGCTTTTATGGGACTAGCGGGACAGATACGCAGTATTTT CASSFYGTSGTDTQYF
TRBJ2-1 NA TRBV4-1 NA TGCGCCAGCAGCCAAGGGGTCGGCCCTAGCGACTACAATGAGCAGTTCTTC CASSQGVGPSDYNEQFF
TRBJ2-7 NA TRBV5-1 NA TGCGCCAGCAGCTTGAATTTCAGGGACGAGCAGTACTTC CASSLNFRDEQYF